This T cell receptor beta chain is from a study of regulatory T cells in long-lasting Graves disease. In the study overall: Prior antithyroid drug treatment in newly diagnosed Graves' patients lasted under 3 months.

Libraries of TCR beta came from iRepertoire HTBI primers plus Arm-PCR of CDR3 regions. Each CDR3 protein gets one entry after TCRdb re-called the multiplex PCR reads with MiXCR. There are about 530,000 distinct CDR3 sequences in the sample; 16% occur only once, and roughly 25% lies in the top ten. As to time point: newly diagnosed GD, antithyroid drugs for less than 3 months. Extracted RNA from PBMCs served as the source of the TCR library. Graves' disease diagnosis used American Thyroid Association guidelines. General study points: For persistent Graves' patients, TCR diversity was lower than for newly diagnosed ones.

The CDR3 runs 12 residues. V gave up 5 bases and J gave up 6 bases, with 10 bases separating them. Germline CDR1 reads SEHNR; CDR2 reads FQNEAQ (reference sequence). As for this clonotype: Its antigen is still unknown.

These records were also assigned to another study, of T cells in Graves' hyperthyroidism and ophthalmopathy. As that report states: Used for diagnoses were clinical symptoms, serum thyroxine and TRAb, thyroid ultrasound and orbital computed tomography.

The sample here was peripheral blood mononuclear cells (PBMCs), taken at new diagnosis, from a patient treated with antithyroid drugs. The genes are TRBV7-9 and TRBJ1-1; no clear D. This sequence was found in a woman aged 35-60 years with Graves disease. The CDR3 nucleotides read TGTGCCAGCAGCCCAAATTGGTCTGAAGCTTTCTTT. Its translation: CASSPNWSEAFF.